This T cell receptor beta chain was captured by sequencing in a study of T-cell reconstitution after alpha-beta-depleted transplantation in children. This clonotype was observed at least ten times. Unique molecular identifiers were used to barcode this TCRbeta library. A single record per CDR3 protein comes from TCRdb applying MiXCR to the PCR reads. The sample lists hundreds of thousands of distinct CDR3 sequences; 16% were seen once. CDR3 length equals 13 residues. Trimming left V 4 bases short and J 2 bases short, with 11 bases between. CDR1 DFQATT and CDR2 SNEGSKA come from the germline V gene (reference sequence).

This rearrangement joins TRBV20-1 to TRBJ1-1; tentatively, D is TRBD1 (6 bases). This TCR came from a human donor who donated a stem cell graft to a child with acute myeloid leukemia. The sequenced sample was PBMCs from the stem cell graft donor, obtained from the stem cell graft. CDR3 nucleotides: TGCAGTGCTAAGGACAGAGACAACACTGAAGCTTTCTTT. As protein: CSAKDRDNTEAFF.